Shown below are 16 T cell receptor beta chains from a single sample sequenced in a study of blood T cell repertoires in COVID-19. Method: immunoSEQ multiplex PCR; TCRdb's copy keeps in-frame clones and lacks some. The sample shows 130,000 to 150,000 clones, 70% to 90% of them seen only once. Source material: peripheral blood. These TCRs come from a man aged 55-75 years with active or convalescent COVID-19.

V and J are TRBV20-1 and TRBJ2-1; D is undetermined. The CDR3 sequence is 11 residues long. Germline-derived CDR1 and CDR2 are DFQATT and SNEGSKA (reference sequence). Trimming removed 6 bases from V and 4 bases from J, with 7 bases in between. This chain's CDR3 is CSAELYNEQFF. Here the CDR3 DNA reads TGCAGTGCAGAACTTTACAATGAGCAGTTCTTC.

This rearrangement joins TRBV5-1 to TRBJ2-7; 9 nucleotides agree with TRBD1. Germline values: CDR1 SGHRS, CDR2 YFSETQ. The CDR3 is 16 residues long. V gave up 5 bases and J gave up 1 base; unmatched junction bases: 10. For the CDR3, the DNA is TGCGCCAGCAGACCTCGGACAGGGGAGTTTTCCTACGAGCAGTACTTC. It codes for CASRPRTGEFSYEQYF.

This clone was seen just once. The V and J genes are TRBV5-1 and TRBJ1-3; D gene uncertain. The V end was cut by 1 base, the J end by 0 bases, with 8 bases between. Germline V CDR1 and CDR2: SGHRS, YFSETQ. CDR3 length equals 15 residues. CDR3 coding DNA: TGCGCCAGCAGCTTGTCAGGAAACTCTGGAAACACCATATATTTT. It translates to CASSLSGNSGNTIYF.

V gene TRBV5-1 combines with J gene TRBJ1-4, with no clear D. CDR1 is SGHRS and CDR2 is YFSETQ in the germline V gene. The CDR3 totals 14 residues. V was pared by 0 bases and J by 10 bases, with 13 bases between. The CDR3 is CASSLDGLEGKLFF. The CDR3 DNA follows: TGCGCCAGCAGCTTGGACGGGTTGGAGGGAAAACTGTTTTTT.

V is TRBV7-2 and J is TRBJ2-1, with 8 bases fitting TRBD1. CDR1 SGHTA and CDR2 FQGNSA come from the germline V gene. This CDR3 region has 14 residues. J gave up 5 bases and V 5 bases, and 5 bases lay outside the gene matches. The CDR3 coding sequence is TGTGCCAGCAGCCCAATGACAGGGGACAATGAGCAGTTCTTC. It encodes CASSPMTGDNEQFF.

This chain uses TRBV5-1 with TRBJ2-7; D is perhaps TRBD2 (6 bases). CDR3 size: 14 residues. The germline V gene has CDR1 SGHRS and CDR2 YFSETQ. V lost 1 base, J lost 6 bases, and 14 bases lay in between. The CDR3 loop reads CASSLRSGDAEQYF. The CDR3 DNA sequence: TGCGCCAGCAGCTTGCGTAGCGGAGACGCCGAGCAGTACTTC.

The chain combines TRBV19 with TRBJ2-2; D is unresolved. CDR3 length equals 14 residues. CDR1 is LNHDA and CDR2 is SQIVND in the germline V gene (reference sequence). Trimming took 0 bases from V and 6 from J, leaving 8 bases between them. Here the CDR3 reads CASSIERLSGELFF. The CDR3 bases are TGTGCCAGTAGTATAGAGCGTCTATCCGGGGAGCTGTTTTTT.

The chain is built from TRBV24-1 and TRBJ2-2; no clear D. The CDR3 is made up of 13 amino acids. The germline V gene encodes CDR1 KGHDR and CDR2 SFDVKD. The V and J ends lost 7 bases and 4 bases respectively, with 9 bases between them. The CDR3 bases are TGTGCCACCAGACCTCCGGGCACCGGGGAGCTGTTTTTT. This translates into CATRPPGTGELFF.

The chain uses TRBV11-1 and TRBJ1-1; TRBD1 is a possible D gene (5 bases). The germline V gene has CDR1 SGHAT and CDR2 FQDESV (reference sequence). The CDR3 consists of 12 residues. The V gene lost 5 bases and the J gene lost 2 bases, with 6 bases spanning the gap. The CDR3 sequence is CASSGANTEAFF. CDR3 in DNA: TGTGCCAGCAGCGGGGCTAACACTGAAGCTTTCTTT.

This clone was counted a few times. The chain combines TRBV3-1 (or the pseudogene TRBV3-2) with TRBJ2-6; the D gene is possibly TRBD2 (6 bases). This CDR3 region has 20 residues. CDR1 is LGHDT, CDR2 YNNKEL, per germline (reference sequence). The V end lost 0 bases, the J end lost 0 bases, and 18 bases lay between the germline ends. This CDR3 is CASSQDYPSGHSSGANVLTF. DNA for the CDR3: TGTGCCAGCAGCCAAGATTACCCCAGCGGGCACAGCTCTGGGGCCAACGTCCTGACTTTC.

The chain employs TRBV19 and TRBJ1-1; maybe TRBD1 (5 bases). The V end lost 5 bases, the J end lost 5 bases, and 24 bases lay between the germline ends. The germline V gene encodes CDR1 LNHDA and CDR2 SQIVND (reference sequence). The length of the CDR3 is 17 residues. The CDR3 nucleotides read TGTGCCAGTAGTTCCCCCCAGGGATATGAGGTCAATACTGAAGCTTTCTTT. It codes for CASSSPQGYEVNTEAFF.

This chain uses TRBV11-2 with TRBJ2-1, with 10 bases identical to TRBD2. V trimming: 2 bases; J trimming: 9 bases; junction bases outside the gene matches: 4. The CDR3 contains 14 residues. Looked up from germline, CDR1 is SGHAT and CDR2 is FQNNGV. The CDR3 here is CASSLLAGDAEQFF. CDR3 nucleotide sequence: TGTGCCAGCAGCTTACTAGCGGGAGATGCTGAGCAGTTCTTC.

The V gene is TRBV5-1, the J gene TRBJ1-1; TRBD1 matches 10 bases. The CDR3 loop spans 14 amino acids. Germline-derived CDR1 and CDR2 are SGHRS and YFSETQ. V lost 0 bases, J lost 6 bases, and 2 bases stayed unmatched. The CDR3 protein is CASSLGQGAAEAFF. CDR3 sequence (DNA): TGCGCCAGCAGCTTGGGACAGGGGGCGGCTGAAGCTTTCTTT.

The V call is TRBV4-1, the J call TRBJ2-3, with a weak D call TRBD1 (6 bases). Germline V gene data show CDR1 as MGHRA and CDR2 as YSYEKL. V lost 3 bases to trimming and J lost 3 bases, with 13 bases between them. This CDR3 has 15 amino acids. This CDR3 is CASSQVQGGTDTQYF. The CDR3 nucleotides are TGCGCCAGCAGCCAGGTACAGGGTGGGACAGATACGCAGTATTTT.

The chain recombines TRBV6-5 with TRBJ1-1; a weak D match, TRBD1 (6 bases). Trimming left V 6 bases short and J 3 bases short, with 17 bases between. CDR3 length: 15 residues. The germline gives CDR1 MNHEY, CDR2 SVGAGI. The DNA of the CDR3 is TGTGCCAGCAGCCCCCCGGGGGGCGTAGACACTGAAGCTTTCTTT. This encodes CASSPPGGVDTEAFF.

The chain combines TRBV5-8 with TRBJ1-4; D is unclear. The V end lost 0 bases, the J end lost 3 bases, and 15 bases lay between the germline ends. From germline, CDR1 is SGHTS and CDR2 YDEGEE. This CDR3 comprises 17 residues. As DNA, the CDR3 is TGTGCCAGCAGCTTGGGGAGACGGCAAGGTCCTAATGAAAAACTGTTTTTT. Translated: CASSLGRRQGPNEKLFF. Full variable domain (missing parts from reference TRBV5-8 and TRBJ1-4): EAGVTQSPTHLIKTRGQQATLRCSPISGHTSVYWYQQALGLGLQFLLWYDEGEERNRGNFPPRFSGRQFPNYSSELNVNALELEDSALYLCASSLGRRQGPNEKLFFGSGTQLSVL.